This TCR beta chain was documented in a study of TIL therapy for anti-PD-1-resistant metastatic lung cancer. The CDR3 has 14 residues. Germline CDR1 MDHEN, CDR2 SYDVKM. Deletions cut 6 bases from V and 7 bases from J, with 16 bases between. Sample time point: pre-treatment sample, taken before nivolumab and TIL therapy. Sequencing used immunoSEQ v3. Method: immunoSEQ multiplex PCR; TCRdb's copy keeps in-frame clones and lacks some. The repertoire holds more than 50,000 clones, with roughly 87% as singletons. This clonotype originated in a person between 30 and 80 years old with non-small cell lung cancer. The gene calls are TRBV28 and TRBJ2-1; possible D gene TRBD2, 5 bases. The sample here was blood, taken at baseline. The CDR3 sequence: CASSPLGSGNEQFF. The DNA of the CDR3 is TGTGCCAGCAGCCCTTTGGGGAGTGGGAATGAGCAGTTCTTC.